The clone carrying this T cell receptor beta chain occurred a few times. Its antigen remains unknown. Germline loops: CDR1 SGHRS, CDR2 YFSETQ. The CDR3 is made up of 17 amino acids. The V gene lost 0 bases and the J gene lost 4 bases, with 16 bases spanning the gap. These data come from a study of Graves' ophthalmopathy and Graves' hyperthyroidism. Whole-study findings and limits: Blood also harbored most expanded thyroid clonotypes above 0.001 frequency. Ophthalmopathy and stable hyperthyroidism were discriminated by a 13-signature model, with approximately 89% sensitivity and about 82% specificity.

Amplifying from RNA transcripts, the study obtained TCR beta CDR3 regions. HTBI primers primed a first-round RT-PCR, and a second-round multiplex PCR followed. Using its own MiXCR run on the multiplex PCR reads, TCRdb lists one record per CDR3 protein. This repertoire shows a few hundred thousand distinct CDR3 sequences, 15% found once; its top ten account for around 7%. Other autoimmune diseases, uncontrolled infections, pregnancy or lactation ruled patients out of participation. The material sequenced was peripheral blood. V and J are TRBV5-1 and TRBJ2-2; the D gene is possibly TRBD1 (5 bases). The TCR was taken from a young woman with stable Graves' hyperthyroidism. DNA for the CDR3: TGCGCCAGCAGCTTGGGCTGGGCAGGGATGATCACCGGGGAGCTGTTTTTT. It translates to CASSLGWAGMITGELFF.